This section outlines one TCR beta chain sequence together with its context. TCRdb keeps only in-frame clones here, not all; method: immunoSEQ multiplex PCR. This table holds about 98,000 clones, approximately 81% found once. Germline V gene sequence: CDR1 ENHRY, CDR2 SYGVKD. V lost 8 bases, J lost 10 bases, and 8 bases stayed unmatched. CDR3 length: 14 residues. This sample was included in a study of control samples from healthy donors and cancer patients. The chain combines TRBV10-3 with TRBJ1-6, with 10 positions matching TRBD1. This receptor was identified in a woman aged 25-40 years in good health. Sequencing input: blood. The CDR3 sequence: CAIRTGTGDSPLHF. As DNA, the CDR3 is TGTGCCATCCGAACCGGGACAGGGGACTCACCCCTCCACTTT.